This T cell receptor beta chain derives from a study of OX40 agonist ivuxolimab in advanced cancers. Libraries were prepared by immunoSEQ multiplex PCR; TCRdb keeps only in-frame clonotypes and omits some of them. The table shows roughly 67,000 clones, with roughly 86% occurring only once. CDR1 SGHNT and CDR2 YENEEA come from the germline V gene. This CDR3 contains 16 residues. The V end was cut by 0 bases, the J end by 1 base, with 10 bases between. This chain joins TRBV11-3 and TRBJ2-1, with D maybe TRBD2 (6 bases). Sequenced here: CD4+ or CD8+ T cells sorted from blood, sampled in a trial of the OX40 agonist ivuxolimab. This TCR derives from an adult with an advanced solid tumor such as melanoma, head and neck, liver or kidney cancer. For the CDR3, the DNA is TGTGCCAGCAGCTTAGAGGGCGGGATGTCCTACAATGAGCAGTTCTTC. It codes for CASSLEGGMSYNEQFF.